Listed below are T cell receptor beta chains from one sample, sequenced in a study of blood T cell repertoires in COVID-19. Libraries were prepared by immunoSEQ multiplex PCR; TCRdb keeps only in-frame clonotypes and omits some of them. The table lists under 300,000 clones, 80% to 90% of them singletons. Material: peripheral blood. Receptor source: a man aged 45 to 65 with acute or convalescent COVID-19. Both conserved end residues are part of each CDR3. Each record gives: J gene, V gene, D gene, CDR3 protein. A D gene is named only where the DNA matches it firmly.

j_call: TRBJ2-1
v_call: TRBV4-1
d_call: -
cdr3_aa: CASSSPQGGDYNEQFF

j_call: TRBJ2-1
v_call: TRBV7-3
d_call: TRBD1
cdr3_aa: CASSGDSGYYNEQFF

j_call: TRBJ1-2
v_call: TRBV6-5
d_call: TRBD1
cdr3_aa: CASSSPGQGLIGYTF

j_call: TRBJ2-7
v_call: TRBV28
d_call: TRBD2
cdr3_aa: CASSLPRLAGAEQYF

j_call: TRBJ1-2
v_call: TRBV10-3
d_call: -
cdr3_aa: CAISESETVYGYTF

j_call: TRBJ2-7
v_call: TRBV5-1
d_call: TRBD1
cdr3_aa: CASSTGQVTPYEQYF

j_call: TRBJ2-7
v_call: TRBV10-3
d_call: -
cdr3_aa: CAITEPPFYEQYF

j_call: TRBJ2-7
v_call: TRBV3-1/TRBV3-2
d_call: TRBD1
cdr3_aa: CASRQGQGLSYEQYF

j_call: TRBJ1-3
v_call: TRBV3-1/TRBV3-2
d_call: -
cdr3_aa: CASSQERSLSKGNTIYF

j_call: TRBJ2-5
v_call: TRBV6-1
d_call: TRBD1
cdr3_aa: CASSEVRTGYRETQYF

j_call: TRBJ2-5
v_call: TRBV9
d_call: TRBD2
cdr3_aa: CASSPFKAGGGETQYF

j_call: TRBJ2-7
v_call: TRBV3-1/TRBV3-2
d_call: -
cdr3_aa: CASSQGRGYYEQYF

j_call: TRBJ2-6
v_call: TRBV3-1/TRBV3-2
d_call: -
cdr3_aa: CASSLRQAAFSGANVLTF

j_call: TRBJ1-5
v_call: TRBV6-5
d_call: -
cdr3_aa: CASSSSQNQPQHF

j_call: TRBJ2-7
v_call: TRBV7-6
d_call: TRBD1
cdr3_aa: CASSFGTGASYEQYF

j_call: TRBJ1-1
v_call: TRBV24-1
d_call: -
cdr3_aa: CATSDLAQGSGAFF

j_call: TRBJ1-5
v_call: TRBV19
d_call: -
cdr3_aa: CASRVRGNQPQHF

j_call: TRBJ2-3
v_call: TRBV28
d_call: -
cdr3_aa: CASSIGGGTDTQYF

j_call: TRBJ1-2
v_call: TRBV24-1
d_call: TRBD1
cdr3_aa: CATSAPGQGPYGYTF

j_call: TRBJ2-7
v_call: TRBV10-3
d_call: TRBD2
cdr3_aa: CATYGLAGDEQYF

j_call: TRBJ1-5
v_call: TRBV5-1
d_call: -
cdr3_aa: CASSLTPSEQPQHF

j_call: TRBJ1-4
v_call: TRBV6-5
d_call: -
cdr3_aa: CASSSRATNEKLFF

j_call: TRBJ1-3
v_call: TRBV7-8
d_call: -
cdr3_aa: CASSLVEGASGNTIYF

j_call: TRBJ1-1
v_call: TRBV6-5
d_call: TRBD1
cdr3_aa: CASIDRGNTEAFF

j_call: TRBJ2-7
v_call: TRBV19
d_call: -
cdr3_aa: CASSNSLYEQYF

j_call: TRBJ1-3
v_call: TRBV30
d_call: -
cdr3_aa: CAWSPTLNSGNTIYF

j_call: TRBJ1-1
v_call: TRBV3-1/TRBV3-2
d_call: TRBD1
cdr3_aa: CASSQRQGGTEAFF

j_call: TRBJ2-7
v_call: TRBV11-2
d_call: TRBD2
cdr3_aa: CASSLSGIFTYEQYF

j_call: TRBJ1-6
v_call: TRBV9
d_call: -
cdr3_aa: CASSLGGKPLHF

j_call: TRBJ2-3
v_call: TRBV15
d_call: -
cdr3_aa: CATRRDSTDTQYF

j_call: TRBJ2-7
v_call: TRBV7-8
d_call: -
cdr3_aa: CASSLERGRNEQYF

j_call: TRBJ1-3
v_call: TRBV6-1
d_call: -
cdr3_aa: CASSEGGFGNTIYF

j_call: TRBJ2-1
v_call: TRBV28
d_call: TRBD2
cdr3_aa: CASSKSGNWQFF

j_call: TRBJ1-2
v_call: TRBV6-5
d_call: -
cdr3_aa: CASSLDLYGYTF

j_call: TRBJ2-7
v_call: TRBV21-1
d_call: -
cdr3_aa: CASSTWDRRNEQYF

j_call: TRBJ2-1
v_call: TRBV7-3
d_call: -
cdr3_aa: CASSLTFGLYNEQFF

j_call: TRBJ2-7
v_call: TRBV28
d_call: -
cdr3_aa: CASSPRDYVSYEQYF

j_call: TRBJ1-1
v_call: TRBV10-3
d_call: -
cdr3_aa: CATRAGLGTEAFF

j_call: TRBJ2-7
v_call: TRBV14
d_call: -
cdr3_aa: CASSSIPTRQYF

j_call: TRBJ2-5
v_call: TRBV27
d_call: TRBD2
cdr3_aa: CASSSLAGGRETQYF

j_call: TRBJ1-2
v_call: TRBV30
d_call: TRBD1
cdr3_aa: CAWSATGGSGYTF

j_call: TRBJ2-7
v_call: TRBV24-1
d_call: -
cdr3_aa: CATSDRPRRGTVHEQYF

j_call: TRBJ1-1
v_call: TRBV19
d_call: -
cdr3_aa: CASSLLTELNTEAFF

j_call: TRBJ1-2
v_call: TRBV30
d_call: TRBD1
cdr3_aa: CAWTWTGGLGGYTF

j_call: TRBJ1-1
v_call: TRBV30
d_call: -
cdr3_aa: CAWRLPHPEAFF